This T cell receptor (beta chain) was identified during a study of vaccination effects on CD4 cells after COVID-19. Viral peptide pools were used in the ViraFEST assay to expand antigen-specific CD4+ T cells, and sequencing came afterward. Subsequent to less than 13 days of culture, CD4+ T cells were isolated. This person caught SARS-CoV-2 sometime from March to December 2020, and PCR testing confirmed the infection. Note on this clone: Its cognate antigen is unknown.

Germline V CDR1 and CDR2: MNHEY, SVGEGT. The CDR3 is 15 amino acids. Trimming pared 7 bases from V and 2 bases from J, leaving 15 bases between. The assay was immunoSEQ multiplex PCR, and TCRdb's table has in-frame clones only and misses some. Counted here are some 30,000 clones, 72% occurring once; the ten biggest clones make up approximately 30%. The receptor's source is a human donor who had a prior SARS-CoV-2 infection. The source was CD4+ T cells from PBMCs cultured with a peptide pool, collected before COVID-19 vaccination. V and J are TRBV6-2 or TRBV6-3 and TRBJ2-1, with D unclear. The CDR3 DNA follows: TGTGCCAGCACCCCACTGGGCCTTACCTACAATGAGCAGTTCTTC. Translation: CASTPLGLTYNEQFF.